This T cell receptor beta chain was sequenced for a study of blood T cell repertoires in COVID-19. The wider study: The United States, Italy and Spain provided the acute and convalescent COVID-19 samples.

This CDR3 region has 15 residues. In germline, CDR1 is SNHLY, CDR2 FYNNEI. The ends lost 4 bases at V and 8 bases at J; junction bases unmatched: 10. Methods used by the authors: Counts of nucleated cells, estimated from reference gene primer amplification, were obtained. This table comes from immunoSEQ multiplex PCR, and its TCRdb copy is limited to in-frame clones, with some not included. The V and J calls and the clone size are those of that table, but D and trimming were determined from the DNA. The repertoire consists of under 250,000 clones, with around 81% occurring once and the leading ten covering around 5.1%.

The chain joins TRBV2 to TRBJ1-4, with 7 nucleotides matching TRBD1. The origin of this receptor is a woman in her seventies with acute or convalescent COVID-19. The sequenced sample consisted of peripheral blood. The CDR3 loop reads CASSVGQGEYEKLFF. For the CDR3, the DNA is TGTGCCAGCAGTGTGGGGCAGGGGGAATACGAAAAACTGTTTTTT.